The rows below give T cell receptor beta chains drawn from one sample of a study of blood T cells in healthy people across ages. From the 5' RACE reads, TCRdb called clonotypes with MiXCR, one entry per CDR3 protein. The sample yields 1.5 million to 2 million distinct CDR3 sequences, roughly 27% seen once. What was sequenced was blood. Receptors were obtained from a woman aged 25-40 years in good health. Both conserved end residues are part of each CDR3. A D gene is named only where the DNA matches it firmly. Clone size is shown for a subset of rows, as once, few, many or a class of expanded clone.

j_gene	v_gene	d_gene	abundance	CDR3nt	CDR3aa
TRBJ2-7	TRBV29-1	-	-	TGCAGCGTTGCTGGGACAAGGCCCTACGAGCAGTACTTC	CSVAGTRPYEQYF
TRBJ2-2	TRBV5-1	-	few	TGCGCCAGCAGCTTGGAAGGAGGGGACACCGGGGAGCTGTTTTTT	CASSLEGGDTGELFF
TRBJ2-7	TRBV15	-	many	TGTGCCACCAGCAGAGATCACGACGAGCAGTACTTC	CATSRDHDEQYF
TRBJ2-5	TRBV15	-	-	TGTGCCACCAGCAGAGATCGGGGAGAAGAGACCCAGTACTTC	CATSRDRGEETQYF
TRBJ1-1	TRBV29-1	TRBD1	once	TGCAGCGTCGAGACAGGGGTAAGGACTGAAGCTTTCTTT	CSVETGVRTEAFF
TRBJ1-4	TRBV12-3/TRBV12-4	-	many	TGTGCCAGCAGTTTGTTGACTACTAATGAAAAACTGTTTTTT	CASSLLTTNEKLFF
TRBJ2-7	TRBV3-1	TRBD2	few	TGTGCCAGCAGCCAAGTAGGTAGCGGGAACTACGAGCAGTACTTC	CASSQVGSGNYEQYF
TRBJ1-2	TRBV24-1	-	-	TGTGCCACCAGTGCAGGAGAGACTAACTATGGCTACACCTTC	CATSAGETNYGYTF
TRBJ1-6	TRBV7-2	TRBD1	-	TGTGCCAGCAGCCCACGGCAGGGGGCTGGTTCACCCCGCCACTTT	CASSPRQGAGSPRHF
TRBJ2-1	TRBV27	TRBD2	-	TGTGCCAGCAGAAGGCCGACTAGCGGGGGTTACAATGAGCAGTTCTTC	CASRRPTSGGYNEQFF
TRBJ2-1	TRBV20-1	TRBD2	-	TGCAGTGCCCACCCCCCGGGACTAGCGGCTAATGAGCAGTTCTTC	CSAHPPGLAANEQFF
TRBJ2-7	TRBV4-1	-	few	TGCGCCAGCAGCCTCAGATCGAACGGGGGTAGGAACGAGCAGTACTTC	CASSLRSNGGRNEQYF
TRBJ1-6	TRBV5-4	TRBD1	few	TGTGCCAGCAGCCGAGGGACAGGCCACAATTCACCCCTCCACTTT	CASSRGTGHNSPLHF
TRBJ2-1	TRBV28	-	few	TGTGCCAGCAGTGCTTCCCGACTAGGTAGTGAGCAGTTCTTC	CASSASRLGSEQFF
TRBJ1-2	TRBV2	-	-	TGTGCCAGTTACAGGGAGTGGTCAGGTGGCTACACCTTC	CASYREWSGGYTF
TRBJ2-1	TRBV9	-	-	TGTGCCAGCAGCCCTAGGTCGGCCACGAACCATGAGCAGTTCTTC	CASSPRSATNHEQFF
TRBJ2-3	TRBV5-1	TRBD2	many	TGCGCCAGCAGCCCCCGGGAGGGTGTGGCAGATACGCAGTATTTT	CASSPREGVADTQYF
TRBJ2-4	TRBV28	-	few	TGTGCCAGCCGAGCCGGGCAGCCCCTCAAAAACATTCAGTACTTC	CASRAGQPLKNIQYF
TRBJ2-5	TRBV18	-	-	TGTGCCAGCTCACCACCATTCACAGGGAACAATGAGCAGTACTTC	CASSPPFTGNNEQYF
TRBJ1-3	TRBV12-3/TRBV12-4	-	-	TGTGCCAGCACCGTGGATGTCTCTGGAAACACCATATATTTT	CASTVDVSGNTIYF
TRBJ2-3	TRBV5-1	-	-	TGCGCCAGCAGCAATACGGGCCGAAGCACAGATACGCAGTATTTT	CASSNTGRSTDTQYF
TRBJ2-5	TRBV27	-	few	TGTGCCAGCAGTTCACAGACGCAAGAGACCCAGTACTTC	CASSSQTQETQYF
TRBJ2-7	TRBV19	-	few	TGTGCCAGTAGTACCGTGGGCCAGCCCTACTACGAGCAGTACTTC	CASSTVGQPYYEQYF